This TCR beta chain stems from a study of T cell responses to AZD1222 COVID-19 vaccine. Assay: immunoSEQ multiplex PCR; the TCRdb copy retains only in-frame clones and omits some. Of 120,000 or so clones in the sample, 85% to 90% were seen once. Turning to this clone: The antigen remains unidentified.

The CDR3 is 13 amino acids. Trimming removed 2 bases at V and 4 bases at J, with 8 bases between. CDR1 LGHDT and CDR2 YNNKEL come from the germline V gene (reference sequence). Whole-study findings and limits: Nearly half of the spike-specific TCRs reportedly recognize variant regions that carry no mutations. Dominant at 160-218 and 743-854, vaccine-associated CD4 TCRs also spanned spike. Donor demographics were predominantly white British with a female majority; clonal diversity may be underestimated.

The chain recombines TRBV3-1 (or the pseudogene TRBV3-2) with TRBJ2-5, with a possible D match to TRBD2 (6 bases). The sequence was collected from an adult in good health. The sample here was peripheral blood, taken on day 0 of AZD1222 vaccination. The CDR3 DNA reads TGTGCCAGCAGCCAACTAGCGCGAGAGACCCAGTACTTC. The encoded protein is CASSQLARETQYF.